These T cell receptor beta chains were read from a single sample in a study of T-cell memory formation after mild COVID-19. TCRdb re-derived calls from the 5' RACE reads in MiXCR, one entry per CDR3 protein. This repertoire shows fewer than 650,000 distinct CDR3 sequences, roughly 17% found once; its top ten account for less than 10%. The sample taken for sequencing was PBMCs or a T cell subset sorted from them (not recorded which). The receptors come from an adult woman who had mild COVID-19 (a few samples of this study predate the infection). Cell type and time point are not known. CDR3s include the opening cysteine and the closing phenylalanine or tryptophan. The order of the fields is J gene, V gene, clone size, D gene, CDR3 protein, CDR3 DNA. The D gene is left open where the match is weak. Where a row states a size, it is once, few, many or the class of an expanded clone; other rows omit it.

>TRBJ2-3|TRBV9|-|-
CASSVDDGPTDTQYF
TGTGCCAGCAGCGTAGACGATGGGCCCACAGATACGCAGTATTTT
>TRBJ1-6|TRBV3-1|-|-
CASSQGVPTNSPLHF
TGTGCCAGCAGCCAAGGAGTACCAACAAATTCACCCCTCCACTTT
>TRBJ2-5|TRBV6-6|few|-
CASSDLETQYF
TGTGCCAGCAGTGACCTAGAAACCCAGTACTTC
>TRBJ1-6|TRBV27|-|-
CASSLGPVGAWTPLHF
TGTGCCAGCAGTTTGGGACCCGTGGGCGCCTGGACACCCCTCCACTTT
>TRBJ2-7|TRBV7-9|-|-
CASSLRDTVWEQYF
TGTGCCAGCAGCTTAAGGGACACTGTCTGGGAGCAGTACTTC
>TRBJ2-1|TRBV12-3/TRBV12-4|-|-
CASSPPRGGGYNEQFF
TGTGCCAGCAGTCCCCCCAGGGGTGGGGGGTACAATGAGCAGTTCTTC
>TRBJ2-5|TRBV7-9|many|TRBD1
CASSRDSQETQYF
TGTGCCAGCAGCCGGGACAGCCAAGAGACCCAGTACTTC
>TRBJ2-3|TRBV7-2|-|TRBD1
CASSLTGGLFPDTQYF
TGTGCCAGCAGCTTGACAGGGGGCTTGTTCCCAGATACGCAGTATTTT
>TRBJ1-5|TRBV20-1|-|-
CSAREAGTYSNQPQHF
TGCAGTGCTAGGGAGGCCGGGACATATAGCAATCAGCCCCAGCATTTT
>TRBJ1-1|TRBV20-1|few|-
CSAKRGANSNTEAFF
TGCAGTGCTAAACGGGGGGCTAATTCGAACACTGAAGCTTTCTTT
>TRBJ1-4|TRBV10-3|-|-
CAIRDGLATNEKLFF
TGTGCCATCAGGGACGGCCTAGCAACTAATGAAAAACTGTTTTTT
>TRBJ2-7|TRBV7-9|-|-
CASSLGPPDF
TGTGCCAGCAGCTTAGGTCCTCCCGACTTC
>TRBJ2-2|TRBV7-2|many|TRBD2
CASSSRTSGFVDTGELFF
TGTGCCAGCAGCTCACGGACTAGCGGGTTTGTCGACACCGGGGAGCTGTTTTTT
>TRBJ2-3|TRBV24-1|few|-
CATSDPALAGTDTQYF
TGTGCCACCAGTGACCCCGCTTTGGCCGGCACAGATACGCAGTATTTT
>TRBJ2-7|TRBV4-2|-|-
CASSQATGGPYEQYF
TGTGCCAGCAGCCAGGCAACTGGGGGCCCCTACGAGCAGTACTTC
>TRBJ2-7|TRBV24-1|-|TRBD2
CATSDSGGLRQQYF
TGTGCCACCAGTGATTCGGGGGGACTGCGGCAGCAGTACTTC
>TRBJ1-1|TRBV6-6|-|-
CASSYGPQLNTEAFF
TGTGCCAGCAGTTATGGTCCACAGTTGAACACTGAAGCTTTCTTT
>TRBJ2-5|TRBV20-1|-|TRBD1
CSARPDRGWETQYF
TGCAGTGCTAGGCCCGACAGGGGATGGGAGACCCAGTACTTC
>TRBJ1-1|TRBV3-1|many|-
CASSQGGSTEAFF
TGTGCCAGCAGCCAGGGGGGATCCACTGAAGCTTTCTTT
>TRBJ2-3|TRBV7-9|few|-
CASSYPTGDTQYF
TGTGCCAGCAGCTATCCGACGGGAGATACGCAGTATTTT
>TRBJ2-3|TRBV5-1|-|-
CASATRGGTDTQYF
TGCGCCAGCGCCACGAGGGGAGGAACAGATACGCAGTATTTT
>TRBJ2-7|TRBV4-1|-|-
CASSPDMAYEQYF
TGCGCCAGCAGCCCCGATATGGCCTACGAGCAGTACTTC
>TRBJ2-5|TRBV12-3/TRBV12-4|-|-
CASSLLGGKIQETQYF
TGTGCCAGCAGTTTACTCGGAGGGAAAATTCAAGAGACCCAGTACTTC
>TRBJ2-5|TRBV29-1|-|-
CSVAKGSVETQYF
TGCAGCGTTGCGAAGGGTAGCGTAGAGACCCAGTACTTC
>TRBJ1-1|TRBV18|-|-
CASSPEAGVVTEAFF
TGTGCCAGCTCACCAGAAGCAGGGGTGGTCACTGAAGCTTTCTTT
>TRBJ1-3|TRBV12-3/TRBV12-4|-|-
CASSWGGALSGNTIYF
TGTGCCAGCAGCTGGGGGGGGGCCCTCTCTGGAAACACCATATATTTT
>TRBJ2-7|TRBV6-6|many|TRBD2
CASSRPGAGEEQYF
TGTGCCAGCAGCCGCCCCGGGGCGGGAGAGGAGCAGTACTTC
>TRBJ2-2|TRBV3-1|-|TRBD2
CASSQVGGSNTGELFF
TGTGCCAGCAGCCAAGTGGGAGGGAGTAACACCGGGGAGCTGTTTTTT
>TRBJ2-7|TRBV5-4|-|-
CASSAAGTSPYEQYF
TGTGCCAGCAGCGCGGCCGGGACCTCCCCCTACGAGCAGTACTTC
>TRBJ2-7|TRBV4-3|-|-
CASSPGFSLFEQYF
TGCGCCAGCAGCCCTGGGTTTAGTCTGTTCGAGCAGTACTTC
>TRBJ2-1|TRBV5-1|few|-
CASSLIPGYNEQFF
TGCGCCAGCAGCTTGATCCCCGGGTACAATGAGCAGTTCTTC
>TRBJ1-5|TRBV5-6|-|-
CASSLRTTYQPQHF
TGTGCCAGCAGCTTAAGGACAACTTATCAGCCCCAGCATTTT
>TRBJ1-1|TRBV30|-|-
CAWGRGGNTEAFF
TGTGCCTGGGGACGGGGAGGGAACACTGAAGCTTTCTTT
>TRBJ1-2|TRBV12-3/TRBV12-4|many|TRBD1
CASSLATGGTGYTF
TGTGCCAGCAGCCTGGCGACAGGGGGCACTGGCTACACCTTC
>TRBJ1-4|TRBV20-1|-|-
CSASEGATNEKLFF
TGCAGTGCTAGCGAGGGGGCAACTAATGAAAAACTGTTTTTT
>TRBJ2-7|TRBV30|-|-
CAWSSQADEQYF
TGTGCCTGGAGTTCACAGGCGGACGAGCAGTACTTC
>TRBJ2-7|TRBV19|few|TRBD2
CASTGLRTGEEQYF
TGTGCCAGCACGGGACTAAGGACCGGAGAGGAGCAGTACTTC
>TRBJ1-1|TRBV6-7|-|-
CASSFECTEAFF
TGTGCCAGCAGTTTCGAGTGCACTGAAGCTTTCTTT
>TRBJ2-7|TRBV27|-|TRBD1
CATGTGYGEQYF
TGTGCTACCGGGACAGGGTATGGCGAGCAGTACTTC
>TRBJ2-3|TRBV5-5|many|-
CASSLFSGPSTDTQYF
TGTGCCAGCAGCTTGTTTTCCGGCCCTAGCACAGATACGCAGTATTTT
>TRBJ2-2|TRBV24-1|-|-
CATSDGPTANTGELFF
TGTGCCACCAGTGATGGTCCAACCGCGAACACCGGGGAGCTGTTTTTT
>TRBJ2-2|TRBV7-6|-|-
CASSFAEGNTGELFF
TGTGCCAGCAGCTTTGCCGAAGGGAACACCGGGGAGCTGTTTTTT
>TRBJ2-7|TRBV5-1|few|TRBD1
CASSPGGQGSGEQYF
TGCGCCAGCAGCCCGGGGGGACAGGGATCAGGCGAGCAGTACTTC
>TRBJ2-1|TRBV6-2/TRBV6-3|-|TRBD2
CASINSWAGGRSEQFF
TGTGCCAGCATCAATTCCTGGGCGGGGGGAAGGAGTGAGCAGTTCTTC
>TRBJ2-1|TRBV20-1|-|TRBD1
CGTGGLYNEQFF
TGCGGGACAGGGGGCTTGTACAATGAGCAGTTCTTC